The 3 T cell receptor beta chains given below trace back to one sample, sequenced in a study of cytomegalovirus exposure and HLA in healthy donors (dated by TCRdb to about 2017). Library construction relied on the immunoSEQ multiplex PCR assay. The multiplex PCR relied on a mix of 60 forward primers for TCR Vbeta segments and 13 reverse primers for TCR Jbeta segments. TCRdb mirrors the immuneACCESS table, restricted to in-frame sequences. Some clones are absent from its copies; in checked studies, under half trace to an unresolved V gene, and the reason for the others is unknown. The sample table holds about 160,000 clones, of which about three quarters were seen once. The ten largest make up around 3% of the sample. Sequenced: PBMCs. The source of these receptors is a woman in her thirties or forties in good health and CMV-seropositive.

As DNA, the CDR3 is TGCGCCAGCAGCTTGACAGGGAAAGAGACCCAGTACTTC. Protein product: CASSLTGKETQYF. V is TRBV5-1 and J is TRBJ2-5, with D possibly being TRBD1 (6 bases). Germline CDR1 and CDR2: SGHRS and YFSETQ. Trimming took 1 base from V and 3 from J, leaving 7 bases between them. This CDR3 has 13 amino acids.

This clone was picked up a small number of times. The V call is TRBV4-3, the J call TRBJ2-1; TRBD2 aligns across 14 bases. Germline values: CDR1 LGHNA, CDR2 YSLEER. This CDR3 contains 18 residues. Germline trimming cut 0 bases from V and 9 bases from J; bases unmatched to any gene: 10. In DNA form, the CDR3 reads TGCGCCAGCAGCCAAGATCGCGTTGGGACTAGCGGGAGACTTGAGCAGTTCTTC. Amino acid sequence: CASSQDRVGTSGRLEQFF.

As DNA, the CDR3 is TGTGCCAGCAGCAATTACAGGGGCAACGAGCAGTACTTC. It translates to CASSNYRGNEQYF. The rearrangement links TRBV7-6 to TRBJ2-7, with 7 bases matching TRBD1. Germline loops: CDR1 SGHVS, CDR2 FNYEAQ. V shed 5 bases, J shed 5 bases, and the junction held 6 bases outside the gene matches. The CDR3 totals 13 residues.